The 27 T cell receptor beta chains below were found in one sample sequenced in a study of blood T cell repertoires in COVID-19. Libraries were prepared by immunoSEQ multiplex PCR; TCRdb keeps only in-frame clonotypes and omits some of them. The data show around 250,000 clones, with about 89% seen just once and 1.5% to 2% held by the top ten. Sequenced material: peripheral blood. The receptors were gathered from a woman aged 55-69 years who had recovered from COVID-19.

The CDR3 bases are TGTGCCAGCAGCTCACAGGGGGCTGGGGCCAACGTCCTGACTTTC. The encoded protein is CASSSQGAGANVLTF. This chain links TRBV11-2 with TRBJ2-6, with 8 bases identical to TRBD1. J lost 2 bases, V lost 4 bases, and 1 base had no gene match. This CDR3 comprises 15 residues. The germline CDR1 and CDR2 sequences are SGHAT and FQNNGV.

The genes are TRBV3-1 (or the pseudogene TRBV3-2) and TRBJ1-2; tentatively, D is TRBD1 (5 bases). Germline V gene lookup returns CDR1 LGHDT and CDR2 YNNKEL (reference sequence). Trimming left V 1 base short and J 8 bases short, with 11 bases between. The CDR3 is made up of 13 amino acids. CDR3 sequence: CASSQGAGRGYTF. The DNA for the CDR3 is TGTGCCAGCAGCCAAGGGGCAGGGCGAGGCTACACCTTC.

A single count supports this clone. The chain is built from TRBV27 and TRBJ2-2; 8 bases match TRBD1. The V gene's germline CDR1 is MNHEY and CDR2 SMNVEV (reference sequence). V trimming: 7 bases; J trimming: 6 bases; junction bases outside the gene matches: 10. CDR3 length equals 15 residues. The CDR3 is CASTTGQGLAGELFF. In nucleotides, the CDR3 is TGTGCCAGCACTACAGGACAGGGCCTTGCCGGGGAGCTGTTTTTT.

The J gene is TRBJ2-7, the V gene TRBV9, with 10 positions matching TRBD1. V trimming: 4 bases; J trimming: 6 bases; junction bases outside the gene matches: 10. The CDR3 length is 15 residues. Germline CDR1 and CDR2: SGDLS and YYNGEE. CDR3 protein: CASSRGTGVEGEQYF. CDR3 DNA sequence: TGTGCCAGCAGCCGGGGGACAGGGGTCGAGGGCGAGCAGTACTTC.

Only one count was recorded for this clone. V and J are TRBV28 and TRBJ1-1; no clear D. Per germline, CDR1 MDHEN and CDR2 SYDVKM. The CDR3 covers 13 residues. Deletions cut 6 bases from V and 0 bases from J, with 8 bases between. DNA of the CDR3: TGTGCCAGCAGGGGCCCTTTGAACACTGAAGCTTTCTTT. It is translated as CASRGPLNTEAFF.

V is TRBV19 and J is TRBJ2-3, with TRBD2 matching 7 bases. Germline V gene sequence: CDR1 LNHDA, CDR2 SQIVND (reference sequence). There are 12 residues in the CDR3. The ends lost 10 bases at V and 3 bases at J; junction bases unmatched: 4. This CDR3 reads CATSLATDTQYF. In nucleotides, the CDR3 is TGTGCCACCTCACTAGCGACAGATACGCAGTATTTT. Supplemented by reference TRBV19 and TRBJ2-3, the full variable domain reads DGGITQSPKYLFRKEGQNVTLSCEQNLNHDAMYWYRQDPGQGLRLIYYSQIVNDFQKGDIAEGYSVSREKKESFPLTVTSAQKNPTAFYLCATSLATDTQYFGPGTRLTVL.

The table lists this clone with a few counts. V is TRBV19 and J is TRBJ2-3; 11 bases match TRBD2. CDR1 is LNHDA and CDR2 is SQIVND in the germline V gene (reference sequence). CDR3 length: 14 amino acids. The junction had 6 bases not matched to a gene; V was cut back by 10 bases and J by 3 bases. The CDR3 DNA follows: TGTGCCACCAATAGCGGGGGGGCAACAGATACGCAGTATTTT. Its translation: CATNSGGATDTQYF. The variable domain in full, completed from reference TRBV19 and TRBJ2-3, reads DGGITQSPKYLFRKEGQNVTLSCEQNLNHDAMYWYRQDPGQGLRLIYYSQIVNDFQKGDIAEGYSVSREKKESFPLTVTSAQKNPTAFYLCATNSGGATDTQYFGPGTRLTVL.

The chain recombines TRBV4-3 with TRBJ2-1; 10 bases map to TRBD1. The CDR3 loop spans 18 amino acids. The junction had 10 bases not matched to a gene; V was cut back by 0 bases and J by 5 bases. Germline V gene data show CDR1 as LGHNA and CDR2 as YSLEER. For the CDR3, the DNA is TGCGCCAGCAGCCAAGAATCCGCGACAGGGGGCTTCCACAATGAGCAGTTCTTC. Translated: CASSQESATGGFHNEQFF.

The gene calls are TRBV6-5 and TRBJ1-1; the D is unclear. The ends were cut back, 4 bases at V and 2 bases at J, with 11 bases in the middle. The germline V gene encodes CDR1 MNHEY and CDR2 SVGAGI. The CDR3 loop spans 14 amino acids. CDR3 nucleotides: TGTGCCAGCAGTTCCGAGTGGTCAAACACTGAAGCTTTCTTT. This sequence encodes CASSSEWSNTEAFF.

This rearrangement joins TRBV27 to TRBJ2-1, with 9 bases that match TRBD2. The CDR3 extends over 14 amino acids. Losses at the gene ends were 3 bases for V and 9 bases for J; bases not matched to a gene: 6. CDR1 is MNHEY and CDR2 is SMNVEV in the germline V gene (reference sequence). CDR3 sequence reads: CASSFRLAASEQFF. For the CDR3, the DNA is TGTGCCAGCAGTTTTCGACTAGCGGCTAGTGAGCAGTTCTTC.

This clone turned up a few times. The CDR3: CASSLARLGPETQYF. The CDR3 DNA reads TGCGCCAGCAGCTTGGCCAGGTTGGGGCCAGAGACCCAGTACTTC. The V call is TRBV5-1, the J call TRBJ2-5; D is possibly TRBD1 (5 bases). V was clipped by 0 bases and J by 4 bases, with 13 bases between them. The CDR3 is 15 amino acids. The germline V gene encodes CDR1 SGHRS and CDR2 YFSETQ.

The chain has TRBV7-2 and TRBJ2-7, with D unclear. CDR1 and CDR2 (germline): SGHTA, FQGNSA. CDR3 size: 11 residues. With 5 bases removed from V and 3 bases from J, the gap between germline ends came to 5 bases. The CDR3 coding sequence is TGTGCCAGCAGCGTCCTCTACGAGCAGTACTTC. Its protein is CASSVLYEQYF.

The chain employs TRBV6-6 and TRBJ1-5; TRBD1 agrees at 10 bases. The V gene end was trimmed by 4 bases and the J gene end by 7 bases; junction bases not matched to a gene: 10. Germline CDR1 reads MNHNY; CDR2 reads SVGAGI (reference sequence). The CDR3 consists of 16 residues. Written as DNA, the CDR3 is TGTGCCAGCAGTTCAACGGCGGACAGGGGGGAACAGCCCCAGCATTTT. Amino acid sequence: CASSSTADRGEQPQHF.

The rearrangement joins TRBV28 to TRBJ1-1, with a tentative D call TRBD1 (6 bases). Trimming took off 8 bases at V and 5 bases at J, with 18 bases between the two ends. The germline gives CDR1 MDHEN, CDR2 SYDVKM. There are 14 residues in the CDR3. The CDR3 here is CASPAAGDETEAFF. The CDR3 nucleotides read TGTGCCAGCCCCGCGGCAGGGGATGAAACTGAAGCTTTCTTT.

Worth noting for this clone: Additional DNA sequences in this sample encode the identical CDR3. This sequence joins TRBV29-1 and TRBJ2-7, with a tentative D call TRBD1 (5 bases). The CDR3 is 12 amino acids. Looked up from germline, CDR1 is SQVTM and CDR2 is ANQGSEA. Trimming shortened V by 1 base and J by 3 bases, and 7 bases separated the two germline ends. In nucleotides, the CDR3 is TGCAGCGTTGAAGGTCAGGGCTACGAGCAGTACTTC. Translation gives CSVEGQGYEQYF.

The DNA for the CDR3 is TGTGCCAGCAGTTACTCGGGCAGGCCGATGGATTCACCCCTCCACTTT. Translation: CASSYSGRPMDSPLHF. The genes are TRBV6-6 and TRBJ1-6, with D uncertain. The CDR3 length is 16 residues. Germline V lookup: CDR1 MNHNY, CDR2 SVGAGI (reference sequence). The V gene lost 0 bases and the J gene lost 8 bases, with 14 bases spanning the gap.

This chain connects TRBV5-1 to TRBJ1-5, with a possible D match to TRBD1 (6 bases). Germline V gene lookup returns CDR1 SGHRS and CDR2 YFSETQ. CDR3 length: 15 amino acids. V was pared by 0 bases and J by 6 bases, with 13 bases between. DNA of the CDR3: TGCGCCAGCAGCTTGGAGGGGACATCGGTTCAGCCCCAGCATTTT. This codes for CASSLEGTSVQPQHF.

CDR3 loop: CASSPGLDNEKLFF. CDR3 bases: TGTGCCAGCTCACCGGGCCTCGATAATGAAAAACTGTTTTTT. The rearrangement uses TRBV18 and TRBJ1-4, with unresolved D. Germline CDR1 KGHSH, CDR2 LQKENI. V was shortened by 3 bases and J by 4 bases, with 9 bases between the two germline ends. This CDR3 comprises 14 residues.

The V and J genes are TRBV2 and TRBJ2-4; tentatively, D is TRBD1 (5 bases). The CDR3 spans 15 residues. The V gene's germline CDR1 is SNHLY and CDR2 FYNNEI. V lost 8 bases and J lost 0, with 14 bases in between. The CDR3 reads CASSQGTLAKNIQYF. The CDR3 region has the DNA TGTGCCAGCTCCCAGGGCACTTTAGCCAAAAACATTCAGTACTTC.

This chain uses TRBV11-3 with TRBJ2-2; TRBD1 matches 7 bases. Trimming cost V 2 bases and J 1 base; bases outside gene matches: 7. The CDR3 has 17 amino acids. Germline V gene data show CDR1 as SGHNT and CDR2 as YENEEA. The CDR3 region is CASSLLTGARNTGELFF. In DNA form, the CDR3 reads TGTGCCAGCAGCTTACTTACAGGGGCCAGGAACACCGGGGAGCTGTTTTTT. Full variable domain (remainder filled in from reference TRBV11-3 and TRBJ2-2): EAGVVQSPRYKIIEKKQPVAFWCNPISGHNTLYWYLQNLGQGPELLIRYENEEAVDDSQLPKDRFSAERLKGVDSTLKIQPAELGDSAVYLCASSLLTGARNTGELFFGEGSRLTVL.

This chain links TRBV3-1 (or the pseudogene TRBV3-2) with TRBJ2-1, with TRBD2 identical over 8 bases. The germline V gene has CDR1 LGHDT and CDR2 YNNKEL (reference sequence). The CDR3 is 17 amino acids. V was clipped by 4 bases and J by 5 bases; unmatched bases: 13. For the CDR3, the DNA is TGTGCCAGCAGCCCAGCATCTCGGGGGGGCCGGGACAATGAGCAGTTCTTC. Residues: CASSPASRGGRDNEQFF.

The chain uses TRBV6-5 and TRBJ2-7; 7 positions match TRBD1. The CDR3 extends over 14 amino acids. Per germline, CDR1 MNHEY and CDR2 SVGAGI. V gave up 5 bases and J gave up 3 bases; unmatched junction bases: 7. The CDR3: CASSRRQGGYEQYF. The CDR3 DNA reads as TGTGCCAGCAGTAGGCGACAGGGTGGCTACGAGCAGTACTTC.

The rearrangement joins TRBV5-1 to TRBJ2-5, with D tentatively TRBD2 (6 bases). Trimming took 0 bases from V and 2 from J, leaving 17 bases between them. In germline, CDR1 is SGHRS, CDR2 YFSETQ. This CDR3 is built from 17 residues. The CDR3 DNA sequence: TGCGCCAGCAGCTTGGGGCGGACTACGTCCCTTCAAGAGACCCAGTACTTC. As protein: CASSLGRTTSLQETQYF.

In its sample, this clone was seen a few times. The rearrangement uses TRBV5-1 and TRBJ1-2, with D perhaps TRBD1 (5 bases). Trimming shortened V by 5 bases and J by 11 bases, and 22 bases separated the two germline ends. The CDR3 is made up of 14 amino acids. Germline CDR1 reads SGHRS; CDR2 reads YFSETQ. CDR3 sequence (DNA): TGCGCCAGCAGAGCAGGGCCCAGCTCTTTTTCTTACACCTTC. It is translated as CASRAGPSSFSYTF.

The chain uses TRBV29-1 and TRBJ2-7; weak D call: TRBD2 (6 bases). The CDR3 contains 13 residues. Germline V gives CDR1 SQVTM, CDR2 ANQGSEA. Trimming took off 6 bases at V and 1 base at J, with 13 bases between the two ends. This CDR3 is CSVRRGGSYEQYF. DNA for the CDR3: TGCAGCGTCAGGAGGGGCGGATCCTACGAGCAGTACTTC.

This clone was counted once. This chain links TRBV6-5 with TRBJ1-4, with TRBD1 as a possible D gene (5 bases). The V end was cut by 6 bases, the J end by 3 bases, with 11 bases between. This CDR3 region has 14 residues. Germline lookup yields CDR1 MNHEY and CDR2 SVGAGI. CDR3 region: CASSLTVANEKLFF. In DNA, the CDR3 is TGTGCCAGCAGCTTGACAGTTGCTAATGAAAAACTGTTTTTT.

J is TRBJ2-7 and V is TRBV20-1; D perhaps matches TRBD1 (5 bases). From germline, CDR1 is DFQATT and CDR2 SNEGSKA (reference sequence). V was trimmed by 3 bases and J by 6 bases, leaving 12 bases between them. CDR3 length: 12 amino acids. CDR3 sequence (DNA): TGCAGTGCTAGTAGCAGGGTTGTCGAGCAGTACTTC. This sequence encodes CSASSRVVEQYF.